The T cell receptor beta chain under discussion was sequenced for a study of blood T cell repertoires in COVID-19. V lost 8 bases and J 5 bases, leaving 21 bases between the germline ends. In germline, CDR1 is SQVTM, CDR2 ANQGSEA. This CDR3 has 14 amino acids. TCRdb's table, derived via immunoSEQ multiplex PCR, lists solely in-frame clones and lacks some. The profile shows 90,000 to 100,000 clones, about 79% of them singletons. This chain links TRBV29-1 with TRBJ1-2, with D unresolved. This sequence originates from a man between 60 and 75 years old with acute or convalescent COVID-19. The source material was peripheral blood. The CDR3 region is CSSLRQESGYGYTF. DNA of the CDR3: TGCAGCTCCCTCCGGCAGGAAAGCGGGTATGGCTACACCTTC.